The TCR beta chain described here comes from a study of blood T cells in healthy people across ages. Study-wide background: In model experiments, template switching was able to capture about one barcoded beta molecule for every two T cells that were present.

A J-beta primer mix and a sample-barcoded 5' primer were used in a second PCR of roughly 6 to 12 cycles. TCRdb independently ran MiXCR on the 5' RACE reads; one entry per CDR3 protein. This repertoire shows 750,000 to 950,000 distinct CDR3 sequences, about a quarter found once; its top ten account for around 2.9%. After removal of 5 bases from V and 3 bases from J, the junction contained 9 bases not matched to a gene. The germline V gene has CDR1 SGHKS and CDR2 YYEKEE (reference sequence). The CDR3 runs 15 residues. These same records also appear under a second study, on T cells of mothers and their children. That publication notes: For cDNA synthesis, the complete extracted RNA was used (roughly 1.5 ug per 15 ul).

The sample was blood. The chain employs TRBV5-5 and TRBJ2-7; 9 bases align to TRBD2. This receptor was identified in a boy aged 5 to 17 in good health. The CDR3 sequence is CASRITGTSSYEQYF. The CDR3 region has the DNA TGTGCCAGCAGGATAACCGGGACTAGCAGCTACGAGCAGTACTTC.